This TCR beta chain stems from a study of T cell clonotyping in hematopoietic cell transplantation. Study at large: Cytoreduction preceded collection of pretransplant recipient samples.

The germline gives CDR1 SGHRS, CDR2 YFSETQ. This CDR3 comprises 12 residues. The V gene lost 7 bases and the J gene lost 2 bases, with 10 bases spanning the gap. Study outcomes and limitations: At the given depth, recipient repertoires were over 95% de novo clonotypes. After transplant, recipient diversity fell while pathologically expanded clonotypes grew through day 180. Higher Inverse Simpson Index values in graft donor and pretransplant recipient predicted broader posttransplant TCR diversity.

As for this clone: Its antigen remains unidentified.

Time point defined: recipient sample about 28 days before transplant, after cytoreduction. TCRdb's table, derived via immunoSEQ multiplex PCR, lists solely in-frame clones and lacks some. Of about 16,000 clones listed, approximately 93% were seen once; the top ten hold 1.8%. The rearrangement joins TRBV5-1 to TRBJ2-7; no firm D call. The material sequenced was peripheral blood mononuclear cells, taken before stem cell transplant. The source of this sequence is a man aged 18 to 30 with biphenotypic leukemia. Some clones in this sample may be carry-over from other donors' samples. CDR3 amino acids: CASSDGAYEQYF. The DNA for the CDR3 is TGCGCCAGCTCGGACGGAGCCTACGAGCAGTACTTC.